This T cell receptor beta chain was captured in a study of spatial heterogeneity in lung cancer. Study information: Donation came from some 72 patients with untreated early-stage non-small cell lung cancer. More than 8.5 raw reads, on average, carried each unique TCR and UMI combination. When follow-up PBMC samples existed, they were sequenced (at a median of about two years after resection).

MiXCR, applied by TCRdb to the 5' RACE reads, yields one record per CDR3 protein. Counted here are 95,000 to 130,000 distinct CDR3 sequences, 10% to 15% occurring once; the ten biggest clones make up around a sixth. This clonotype was seen at least ten times. The CDR3 runs 15 residues. V trimming: 0 bases; J trimming: 9 bases; junction bases outside the gene matches: 11. Germline CDR1 is MNHEY and CDR2 is SVGAGI. Documented time point: blood at routine non-recurrence follow-up after resection. Whole RNA, which was extracted from tumor, nontumor lung tissue or frozen PBMC, was sequenced without any cell sorting.

The clonotype originates from a male donor with early-stage non-small cell lung cancer. V is TRBV6-5 and J is TRBJ2-7; 7 nucleotides line up with TRBD2. The specimen comprised PBMCs, sampled at follow-up. The DNA for the CDR3 is TGTGCCAGCAGTTACTCGACACCGCGGGGGTTAGGGCAGTACTTC. This codes for CASSYSTPRGLGQYF.